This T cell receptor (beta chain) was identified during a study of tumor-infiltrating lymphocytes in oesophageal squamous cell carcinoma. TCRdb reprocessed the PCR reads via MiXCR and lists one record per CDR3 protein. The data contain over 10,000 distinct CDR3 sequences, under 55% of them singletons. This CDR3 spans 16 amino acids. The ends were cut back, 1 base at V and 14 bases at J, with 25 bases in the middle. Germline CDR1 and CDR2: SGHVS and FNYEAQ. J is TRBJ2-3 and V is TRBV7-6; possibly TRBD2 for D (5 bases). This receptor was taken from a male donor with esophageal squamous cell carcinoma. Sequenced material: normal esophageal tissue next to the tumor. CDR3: CASSLDGLVDTGELYF. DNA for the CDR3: TGTGCCAGCAGCTTAGATGGGCTAGTTGACACCGGGGAGCTGTATTTT.